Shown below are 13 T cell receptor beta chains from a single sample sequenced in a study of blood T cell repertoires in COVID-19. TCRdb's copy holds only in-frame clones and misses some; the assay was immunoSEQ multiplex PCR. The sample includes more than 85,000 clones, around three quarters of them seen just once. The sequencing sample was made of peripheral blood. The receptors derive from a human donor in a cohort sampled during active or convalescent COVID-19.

The CDR3 bases are TGTGCCAGCAGCTCCCCTAGCGGGAGGGGCAATGAGCAGTTCTTC. It codes for CASSSPSGRGNEQFF. This rearrangement joins TRBV7-2 to TRBJ2-1, with TRBD2 matching 12 bases. CDR3 size: 15 residues. CDR1 SGHTA and CDR2 FQGNSA come from the germline V gene. V trimming: 4 bases; J trimming: 6 bases; junction bases outside the gene matches: 4. Supplemented by reference TRBV7-2 and TRBJ2-1, the full variable domain reads GAGVSQSPSNKVTEKGKDVELRCDPISGHTALYWYRQSLGQGLEFLIYFQGNSAPDKSGLPSDRFSAERTGGSVSTLTIQRTQQEDSAVYLCASSSPSGRGNEQFFGPGTRLTVL.

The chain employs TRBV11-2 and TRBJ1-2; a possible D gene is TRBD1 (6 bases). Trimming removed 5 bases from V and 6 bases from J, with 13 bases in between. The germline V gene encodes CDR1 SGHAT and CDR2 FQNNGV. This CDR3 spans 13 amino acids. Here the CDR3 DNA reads TGTGCCAGCAGCAGAAACAGGGTAGATGGCTACACCTTC. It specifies CASSRNRVDGYTF. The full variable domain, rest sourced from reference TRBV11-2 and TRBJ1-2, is EAGVAQSPRYKIIEKRQSVAFWCNPISGHATLYWYQQILGQGPKLLIQFQNNGVVDDSQLPKDRFSAERLKGVDSTLKIQPAKLEDSAVYLCASSRNRVDGYTFGSGTRLTVV.

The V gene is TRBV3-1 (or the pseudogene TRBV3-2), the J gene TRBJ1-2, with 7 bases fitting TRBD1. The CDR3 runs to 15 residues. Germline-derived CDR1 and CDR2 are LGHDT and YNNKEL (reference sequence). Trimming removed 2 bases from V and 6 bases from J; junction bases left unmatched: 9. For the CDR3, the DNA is TGTGCCAGCAGCCAATCCTGGGGCGACAGGGATGGCTACACCTTC. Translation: CASSQSWGDRDGYTF.

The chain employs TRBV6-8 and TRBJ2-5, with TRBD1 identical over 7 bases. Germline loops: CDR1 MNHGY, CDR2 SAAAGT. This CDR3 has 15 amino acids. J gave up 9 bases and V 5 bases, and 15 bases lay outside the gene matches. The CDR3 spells CASSTRGGRVLAQYF. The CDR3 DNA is TGTGCCAGCAGTACCCGAGGGGGCCGAGTCCTGGCCCAGTACTTC.

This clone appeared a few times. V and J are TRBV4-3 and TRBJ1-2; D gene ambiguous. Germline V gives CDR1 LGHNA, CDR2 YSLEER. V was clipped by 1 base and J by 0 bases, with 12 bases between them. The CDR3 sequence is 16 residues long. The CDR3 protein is CASSQGVGKTNYGYTF. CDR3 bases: TGCGCCAGCAGCCAAGGGGTCGGGAAAACTAACTATGGCTACACCTTC.

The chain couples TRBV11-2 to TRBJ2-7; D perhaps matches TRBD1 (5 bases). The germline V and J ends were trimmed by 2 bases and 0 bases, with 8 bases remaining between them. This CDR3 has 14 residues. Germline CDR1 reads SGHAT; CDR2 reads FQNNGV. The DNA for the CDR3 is TGTGCCAGCAGCTTATATGACAGCTCCTACGAGCAGTACTTC. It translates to CASSLYDSSYEQYF. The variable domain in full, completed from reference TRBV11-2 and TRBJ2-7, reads EAGVAQSPRYKIIEKRQSVAFWCNPISGHATLYWYQQILGQGPKLLIQFQNNGVVDDSQLPKDRFSAERLKGVDSTLKIQPAKLEDSAVYLCASSLYDSSYEQYFGPGTRLTVT.

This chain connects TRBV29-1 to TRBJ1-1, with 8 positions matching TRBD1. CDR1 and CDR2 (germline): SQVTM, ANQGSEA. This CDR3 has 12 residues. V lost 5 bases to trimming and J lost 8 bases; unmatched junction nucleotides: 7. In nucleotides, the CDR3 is TGCAGCGTTAAGATCAGGGGGCGGGAAGCTTTCTTT. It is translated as CSVKIRGREAFF.

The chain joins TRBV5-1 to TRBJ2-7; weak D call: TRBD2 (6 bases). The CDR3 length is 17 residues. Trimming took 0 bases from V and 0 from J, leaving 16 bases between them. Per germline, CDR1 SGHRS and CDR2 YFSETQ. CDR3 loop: CASSLAGGGLSSYEQYF. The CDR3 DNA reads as TGCGCCAGCAGCTTGGCGGGTGGCGGACTAAGCTCCTACGAGCAGTACTTC.

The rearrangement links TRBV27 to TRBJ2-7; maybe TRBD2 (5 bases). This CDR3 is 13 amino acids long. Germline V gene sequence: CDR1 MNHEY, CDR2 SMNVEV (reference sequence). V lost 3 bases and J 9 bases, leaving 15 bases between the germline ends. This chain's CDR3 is CASSFASGVTQYF. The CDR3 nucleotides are TGTGCCAGCAGTTTCGCGTCCGGGGTTACGCAGTACTTC.

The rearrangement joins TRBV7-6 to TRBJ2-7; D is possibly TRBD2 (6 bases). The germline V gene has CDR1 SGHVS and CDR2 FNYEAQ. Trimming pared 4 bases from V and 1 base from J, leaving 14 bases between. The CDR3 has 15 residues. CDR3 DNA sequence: TGTGCCAGCAGCTCCCGGGACTCCCTATCCTACGAGCAGTACTTC. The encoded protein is CASSSRDSLSYEQYF.

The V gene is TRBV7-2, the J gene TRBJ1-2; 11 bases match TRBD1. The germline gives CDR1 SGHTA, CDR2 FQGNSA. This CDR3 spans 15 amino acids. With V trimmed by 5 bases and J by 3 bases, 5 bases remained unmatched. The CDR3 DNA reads TGTGCCAGCAGCCTGGACAGGGGGCTTGACTATGGCTACACCTTC. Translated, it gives CASSLDRGLDYGYTF.

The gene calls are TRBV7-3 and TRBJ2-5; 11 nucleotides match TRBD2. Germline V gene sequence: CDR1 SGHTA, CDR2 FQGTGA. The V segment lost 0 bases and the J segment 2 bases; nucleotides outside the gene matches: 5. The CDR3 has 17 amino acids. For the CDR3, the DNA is TGTGCCAGCAGCTTAACCCCGACTAGCGGGGATCAAGAGACCCAGTACTTC. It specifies CASSLTPTSGDQETQYF.

CDR3 region: CACPLGRDRASPLHF. The CDR3 coding sequence is TGTGCCTGTCCCCTGGGCAGGGACAGGGCTTCACCCCTCCACTTT. V usage is TRBV30 and J usage is TRBJ1-6; 9 bases map to TRBD1. Germline V gene lookup returns CDR1 GTSNPN and CDR2 SVGIG (reference sequence). The CDR3 covers 15 residues. V was clipped by 6 bases and J by 9 bases; unmatched bases: 12.